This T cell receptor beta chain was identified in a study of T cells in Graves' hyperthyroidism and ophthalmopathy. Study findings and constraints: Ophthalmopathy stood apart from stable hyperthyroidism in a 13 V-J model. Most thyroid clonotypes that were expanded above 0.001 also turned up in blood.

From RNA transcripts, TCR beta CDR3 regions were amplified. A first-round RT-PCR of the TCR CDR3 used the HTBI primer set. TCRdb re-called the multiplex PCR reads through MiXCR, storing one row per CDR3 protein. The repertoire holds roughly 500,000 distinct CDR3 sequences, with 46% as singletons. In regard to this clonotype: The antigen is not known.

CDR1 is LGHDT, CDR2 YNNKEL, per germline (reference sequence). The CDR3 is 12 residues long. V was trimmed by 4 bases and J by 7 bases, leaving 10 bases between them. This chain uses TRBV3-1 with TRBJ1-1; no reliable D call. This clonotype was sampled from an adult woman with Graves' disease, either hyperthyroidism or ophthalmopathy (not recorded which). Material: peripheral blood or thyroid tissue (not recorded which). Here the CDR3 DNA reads TGTGCCAGCAGCCGAGAGGGCCTTGAAGCTTTCTTT. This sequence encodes CASSREGLEAFF.